This entry concerns a single T cell receptor (beta chain). The record originates from a study of blood T cell repertoires in COVID-19. Study in general: The United States, Italy and Spain were the sources of the acute and convalescent COVID-19 samples.

Germline V gene lookup returns CDR1 KGHSH and CDR2 LQKENI. V was cut by 2 bases and J by 2 bases, with 12 bases left in between. The CDR3 sequence is 15 residues long. Assay used: immunoSEQ multiplex PCR; TCRdb lists only in-frame clones, some missing. In the table there are around 58,000 clones, about 90% of which are singletons. The source is a man aged 60-69 years with active COVID-19. The material sequenced was peripheral blood. The rearrangement links TRBV18 to TRBJ1-2; D is perhaps TRBD1 (6 bases). CDR3 bases: TGTGCCAGCTCACCAGACACAGGGCAGAACTATGGCTACACCTTC. Translation gives CASSPDTGQNYGYTF.